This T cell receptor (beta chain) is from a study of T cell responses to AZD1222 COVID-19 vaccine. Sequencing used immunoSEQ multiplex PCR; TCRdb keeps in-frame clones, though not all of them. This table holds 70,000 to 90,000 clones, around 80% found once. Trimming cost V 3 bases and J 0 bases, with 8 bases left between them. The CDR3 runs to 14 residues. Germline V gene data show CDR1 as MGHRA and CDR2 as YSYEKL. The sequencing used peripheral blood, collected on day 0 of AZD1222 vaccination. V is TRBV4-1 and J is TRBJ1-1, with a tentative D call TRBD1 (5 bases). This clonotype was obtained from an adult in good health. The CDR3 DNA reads TGCGCCAGCAGCCAGGGACGGTTGAACACTGAAGCTTTCTTT. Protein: CASSQGRLNTEAFF.